The 25 T cell receptor beta chains reported below all come from one sample, sequenced in a study of shared clonotypes between healthy human individuals (dated by TCRdb to the early 2020s). CD8 naive samples were CD45RO-negative cells positively selected for CCR7, giving a CD45RA+CCR7+ population that excluded TemRA cells. Library generation was performed with the immunoSEQ multiplex PCR assay. TCRdb holds this immuneACCESS table with in-frame rearrangements only. Some clones are missing; in checked studies, unresolved V genes explain under half, and the rest has no known cause. Recorded for this sample are hundreds of thousands of clones; approximately 96% of them occurred a single time. The ten top clones hold around 0.1% of the sample. Sequenced: naive CD8+ T cells sorted from blood. The cell subset or site label here, explained by the study, means: CD45RA+CCR7+. These receptors originate from a woman aged 25 to 39 in good health.

The chain couples TRBV21-1 to TRBJ2-7; the table's D gene call, TRBD2, was not cross checked with the DNA. TRBV21-1 is a pseudogene locus. This CDR3 comprises 16 residues. The CDR3 bases are TGTGCCAGCAGCAAAGGCGGGATAGGGTTTTCCTACGAGCAGTACTTC. Amino acids: CASSKGGIGFSYEQYF.

The chain recombines TRBV7-9 with TRBJ2-5, with D hard to call. The CDR3 consists of 14 residues. Trimming cost V 5 bases and J 3 bases, with 13 bases left between them. Germline-derived CDR1 and CDR2 are SEHNR and FQNEAQ (reference sequence). The CDR3 reads CASSQVLDEETQYF. The CDR3 region has the DNA TGTGCCAGCAGCCAAGTATTGGATGAAGAGACCCAGTACTTC.

This rearrangement joins TRBV9 to TRBJ2-2; 9 bases map to TRBD2. The CDR3 consists of 17 residues. The germline V gene encodes CDR1 SGDLS and CDR2 YYNGEE. V shed 3 bases and J 0 bases; nucleotides not matched to a gene: 6. This CDR3 reads CASSAGLATANTGELFF. CDR3 sequence (DNA): TGTGCCAGCAGCGCCGGACTAGCGACCGCGAACACCGGGGAGCTGTTTTTT. The full variable domain, in which reference TRBV9 and TRBJ2-2 provide the parts outside the CDR3, is DSGVTQTPKHLITATGQRVTLRCSPRSGDLSVYWYQQSLDQGLQFLIQYYNGEERAKGNILERFSAQQFPDLHSELNLSSLELGDSALYFCASSAGLATANTGELFFGEGSRLTVL.

The J gene is TRBJ1-6, the V gene TRBV7-2; maybe TRBD1 (5 bases). This CDR3 has 17 residues. V was pared by 1 base and J by 11 bases, with 21 bases between. Germline CDR1 and CDR2: SGHTA and FQGNSA. CDR3 coding DNA: TGTGCCAGCAGCTTAGATGCGGGACTGCCCTTCGGGCCACCCCTCCACTTT. Translating gives CASSLDAGLPFGPPLHF. The entire variable domain, with the rest obtained from reference TRBV7-2 and TRBJ1-6, is as follows: GAGVSQSPSNKVTEKGKDVELRCDPISGHTALYWYRQSLGQGLEFLIYFQGNSAPDKSGLPSDRFSAERTGGSVSTLTIQRTQQEDSAVYLCASSLDAGLPFGPPLHFGNGTRLTVT.

V is TRBV2 and J is TRBJ2-1, with a tentative D call TRBD1 (6 bases). Trimming stripped 6 bases from V and 10 bases from J, with 16 bases between. The CDR3 covers 13 residues. Germline V gene data show CDR1 as SNHLY and CDR2 as FYNNEI. The CDR3 nucleotides read TGTGCCAGCAGAGACGAGGGGGTGCGAGAGCAGTTCTTC. Its translation is CASRDEGVREQFF.

The chain joins TRBV5-1 to TRBJ2-7; no reliable D call. V dropped 0 bases and J dropped 5 bases, with 12 bases sitting between them. The length of the CDR3 is 14 residues. Per the germline V gene, CDR1 is SGHRS and CDR2 is YFSETQ. DNA of the CDR3: TGCGCCAGCAGCTTGGGTTATCAGTTGGACGAGCAGTACTTC. Its protein is CASSLGYQLDEQYF.

The V and J genes are TRBV6-5 and TRBJ2-7, with D perhaps TRBD2 (6 bases). The CDR3 sequence is 15 residues long. V was shortened by 6 bases and J by 4 bases, with 19 bases between the two germline ends. Germline V lookup: CDR1 MNHEY, CDR2 SVGAGI. Here the CDR3 reads CASSHVAGRWYEQYF. CDR3 nucleotides: TGTGCCAGCAGCCATGTGGCGGGAAGATGGTACGAGCAGTACTTC.

This sequence joins TRBV29-1 and TRBJ2-3; D may be TRBD1 (5 bases). From germline, CDR1 is SQVTM and CDR2 ANQGSEA. Between the trimmed V and J ends, which lost 5 bases and 1 base, there was a span of 10 bases. This CDR3 has 13 amino acids. In nucleotides, the CDR3 is TGCAGCGTTTCAGGGCCTCGCACAGATACGCAGTATTTT. It translates to CSVSGPRTDTQYF.

This clone was detected once. The chain employs TRBV7-8 and TRBJ2-7, with TRBD1 matching 7 bases. V lost 2 bases to trimming and J lost 2 bases; unmatched junction nucleotides: 6. This CDR3 region has 15 residues. Germline V lookup: CDR1 SGHVS, CDR2 FQNEAQ. The CDR3 here is CASSLKGTATYEQYF. Written as DNA, the CDR3 is TGTGCCAGCAGCTTAAAAGGGACAGCGACCTACGAGCAGTACTTC.

This clone was seen only a few times. This chain uses TRBV10-1 with TRBJ1-2; the D is unclear. Germline V lookup: CDR1 WNHNN, CDR2 SYGVQD (reference sequence). CDR3 length: 15 residues. Trimming shortened V by 3 bases and J by 0 bases, and 11 bases separated the two germline ends. DNA for the CDR3: TGCGCCAGCAGTGAAGAACAGACCCCTAACTATGGCTACACCTTC. This encodes CASSEEQTPNYGYTF.

The rearrangement joins TRBV5-6 to TRBJ1-1, with TRBD1 identical over 8 bases. V lost 0 bases and J lost 0; bases outside the gene matches: 1. The CDR3 covers 15 residues. The germline CDR1 and CDR2 sequences are SGHDT and YYEEEE. The CDR3 DNA is TGTGCCAGCAGCTTGGGGGACAGGCTGAACACTGAAGCTTTCTTT. Its translation: CASSLGDRLNTEAFF.

The genes are TRBV27 and TRBJ1-2, with 10 bases matching TRBD1. This CDR3 has 14 amino acids. V trimming: 0 bases; J trimming: 8 bases; junction bases outside the gene matches: 3. Germline V gene sequence: CDR1 MNHEY, CDR2 SMNVEV (reference sequence). CDR3 sequence reads: CASSLSGTGVGYTF. In DNA, the CDR3 is TGTGCCAGCAGTTTATCCGGGACAGGGGTCGGCTACACCTTC.

The gene calls are TRBV5-1 and TRBJ2-5; D gene ambiguous. The J call is doubtful: the DNA matches TRBJ2-7 better. CDR1 is SGHRS and CDR2 is YFSETQ in the germline V gene. CDR3 size: 15 residues. The CDR3 here is CASSLATRVFDEQYF. For the CDR3, the DNA is TGCGCCAGCAGCTTGGCTACCCGGGTTTTCGACGAGCAGTACTTC.

As for this clone: Within the sample, other DNA sequences also encode this same CDR3. The chain joins TRBV28 to TRBJ1-5; no definite D call. The V gene lost 5 bases and the J gene lost 7 bases, with 15 bases spanning the gap. Germline V gives CDR1 MDHEN, CDR2 SYDVKM. This CDR3 spans 14 amino acids. CDR3 loop: CASSPGGVGQPQHF. Written as DNA, the CDR3 is TGTGCCAGCAGTCCCGGTGGGGTAGGGCAGCCCCAGCATTTT.

As for this clone: This sample includes further DNA sequences coding for the same CDR3. The rearrangement joins TRBV29-1 to TRBJ1-2; D ambiguous. CDR1 and CDR2 (germline): SQVTM, ANQGSEA. Trimming stripped 1 base from V and 1 base from J, with 4 bases between. The CDR3 length is 12 residues. In DNA, the CDR3 is TGCAGCGTTGAAGTGAGTAACTATGGCTACACCTTC. It specifies CSVEVSNYGYTF.

The chain carries TRBV5-4 and TRBJ2-5; 10 bases agree with TRBD2. This CDR3 region has 14 residues. Per germline, CDR1 SGHNT and CDR2 YYREEE (reference sequence). J gave up 5 bases and V 6 bases, and 7 bases lay outside the gene matches. This chain's CDR3 is CASTLAGGLETQYF. In nucleotides, the CDR3 is TGTGCCAGCACCTTAGCGGGAGGTTTGGAGACCCAGTACTTC. Combining the CDR3 with reference TRBV5-4 and TRBJ2-5 gives the whole variable domain ETGVTQSPTHLIKTRGQQVTLRCSSQSGHNTVSWYQQALGQGPQFIFQYYREEENGRGNFPPRFSGLQFPNYSSELNVNALELDDSALYLCASTLAGGLETQYFGPGTRLLVL.

The chain carries TRBV4-1 and TRBJ1-4, with TRBD1 matching 8 bases. V trimming: 0 bases; J trimming: 0 bases; junction bases outside the gene matches: 6. Germline values: CDR1 MGHRA, CDR2 YSYEKL. There are 18 residues in the CDR3. CDR3 amino acids: CASSQESTGGTTNEKLFF. The CDR3 nucleotides read TGCGCCAGCAGCCAAGAAAGCACAGGGGGAACAACTAATGAAAAACTGTTTTTT.

The chain uses TRBV27 and TRBJ2-6; D unresolved. The CDR3 sequence is 15 residues long. CDR1 and CDR2 from the germline V gene are MNHEY and SMNVEV (reference sequence). Trimming took off 0 bases at V and 3 bases at J, with 6 bases between the two ends. DNA of the CDR3: TGTGCCAGCAGTTTATCAGGATATGGGGCCAACGTCCTGACTTTC. This sequence encodes CASSLSGYGANVLTF. The full variable domain, its missing parts supplied by reference TRBV27 and TRBJ2-6, is EAQVTQNPRYLITVTGKKLTVTCSQNMNHEYMSWYRQDPGLGLRQIYYSMNVEVTDKGDVPEGYKVSRKEKRNFPLILESPSPNQTSLYFCASSLSGYGANVLTFGAGSRLTVL.

The genes are TRBV25-1 and TRBJ2-3; 8 bases align to TRBD2. The V gene end was trimmed by 1 base and the J gene end by 6 bases; junction bases not matched to a gene: 12. The length of the CDR3 is 17 residues. The germline V gene encodes CDR1 MGHDK and CDR2 SYGVNS. CDR3 coding DNA: TGTGCCAGCAGTGAATGGGAGGGCGGGAGGCCTCTGGATACGCAGTATTTT. This codes for CASSEWEGGRPLDTQYF.

The chain combines TRBV10-1 with TRBJ2-1; 7 bases are shared with TRBD2. Germline CDR1 WNHNN, CDR2 SYGVQD (reference sequence). This CDR3 has 15 amino acids. With 2 bases clipped from V and 8 bases from J, the junction kept 9 bases outside the gene matches. CDR3 DNA: TGCGCCAGCAGTGAGCGGCGGGGAGGGTTGTATGAGCAGTTCTTC. As protein: CASSERRGGLYEQFF.

The chain recombines TRBV7-8 with TRBJ2-1; TRBD1 or TRBD2 may be the D gene (5 bases each). CDR3 length equals 16 residues. CDR1 and CDR2 from the germline V gene are SGHVS and FQNEAQ. V lost 1 base and J 0 bases, leaving 10 bases between the germline ends. The CDR3 coding sequence is TGTGCCAGCAGCTTAGTCGAGGGGAGCTCCTACAATGAGCAGTTCTTC. Translated, it gives CASSLVEGSSYNEQFF.

The J gene is TRBJ2-2, the V gene TRBV9, with 8 bases aligning to TRBD2. The junction had 2 bases not matched to a gene; V was cut back by 7 bases and J by 0 bases. Germline V lookup: CDR1 SGDLS, CDR2 YYNGEE. CDR3 length: 14 amino acids. CDR3 in DNA: TGTGCCAGCGCGGGGGGAACGAACACCGGGGAGCTGTTTTTT. This encodes CASAGGTNTGELFF.

The V and J genes are TRBV13 and TRBJ2-3; D tentatively fits TRBD1 or TRBD2 (5 bases each). The V and J ends lost 5 bases and 0 bases respectively, with 9 bases between them. The CDR3 extends over 14 amino acids. Germline lookup yields CDR1 PRHDT and CDR2 FYEKMQ (reference sequence). The CDR3 region has the DNA TGTGCCAGCAGCACTAGGGGAAGCACAGATACGCAGTATTTT. Amino acids: CASSTRGSTDTQYF.

The chain uses TRBV9 and TRBJ2-3; maybe TRBD2 (6 bases). Germline V gives CDR1 SGDLS, CDR2 YYNGEE. V lost 4 bases, J lost 6 bases, and 9 bases lay in between. This CDR3 spans 12 amino acids. The CDR3 sequence is CASSTSGDTQYF. The CDR3 DNA reads as TGTGCCAGCAGCACAAGCGGGGATACGCAGTATTTT.

J is TRBJ1-1 and V is TRBV10-2; maybe TRBD1 (5 bases). V lost 2 bases and J lost 0, with 7 bases in between. Per germline, CDR1 WSHSY and CDR2 SAAADI. This CDR3 comprises 14 residues. The CDR3 DNA reads as TGCGCCAGCAGTGAGGGGGGGATGAACACTGAAGCTTTCTTT. This gives the protein CASSEGGMNTEAFF.